This paragraph covers one T cell receptor beta chain sequence. These data belong to a study of control samples from healthy donors and cancer patients. Sequencing was performed with immunoSEQ multiplex PCR; in TCRdb, only in-frame clones are kept and a portion is missing. Of fewer than 70,000 clones listed, roughly 94% were seen once; the top ten hold less than 4%. Germline V gene sequence: CDR1 SGHTA, CDR2 FQGTGA. This CDR3 spans 14 amino acids. V was trimmed by 2 bases and J by 1 base, leaving 8 bases between them. What was sequenced was blood. The chain joins TRBV7-3 to TRBJ1-1; D gene ambiguous. The receptor's source is a man aged 25 to 40 in good health. The CDR3 is CASSLLGKNTEAFF. In nucleotides, the CDR3 is TGTGCCAGCAGCTTATTAGGGAAGAACACTGAAGCTTTCTTT.